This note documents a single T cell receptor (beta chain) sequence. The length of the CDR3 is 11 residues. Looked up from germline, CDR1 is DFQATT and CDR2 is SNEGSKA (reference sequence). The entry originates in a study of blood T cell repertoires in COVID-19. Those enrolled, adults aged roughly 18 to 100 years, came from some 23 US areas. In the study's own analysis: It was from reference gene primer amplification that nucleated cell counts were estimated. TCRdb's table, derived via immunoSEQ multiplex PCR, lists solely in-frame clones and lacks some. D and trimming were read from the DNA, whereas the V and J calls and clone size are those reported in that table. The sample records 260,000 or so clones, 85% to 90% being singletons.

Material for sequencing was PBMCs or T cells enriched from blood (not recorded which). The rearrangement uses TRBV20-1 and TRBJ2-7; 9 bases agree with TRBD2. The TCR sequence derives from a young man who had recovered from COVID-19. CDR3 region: CRAVAGVEQYF. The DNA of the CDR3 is TGCAGAGCCGTAGCGGGAGTCGAGCAGTACTTC.